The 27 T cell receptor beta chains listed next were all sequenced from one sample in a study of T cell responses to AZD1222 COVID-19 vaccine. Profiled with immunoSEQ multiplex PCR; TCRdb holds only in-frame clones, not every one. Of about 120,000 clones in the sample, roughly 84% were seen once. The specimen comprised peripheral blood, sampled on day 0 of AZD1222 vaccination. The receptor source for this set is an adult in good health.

DNA of the CDR3: TGTGCCAGCAGCTTGATAAGCACTGAAGCTTTCTTT. Translation: CASSLISTEAFF. The genes are TRBV7-9 and TRBJ1-1; no reliable D call. CDR1 is SEHNR and CDR2 is FQNEAQ in the germline V gene (reference sequence). Trimming left V 3 bases short and J 4 bases short, with 6 bases between. The CDR3 is 12 residues long.

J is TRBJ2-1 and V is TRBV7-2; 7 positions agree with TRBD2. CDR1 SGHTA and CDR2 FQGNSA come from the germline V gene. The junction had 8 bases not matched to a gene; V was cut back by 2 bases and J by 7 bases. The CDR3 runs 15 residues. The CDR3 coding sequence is TGTGCCAGCAGCTTAAGCCAGGGAGGGGTAAATGAGCAGTTCTTC. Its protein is CASSLSQGGVNEQFF.

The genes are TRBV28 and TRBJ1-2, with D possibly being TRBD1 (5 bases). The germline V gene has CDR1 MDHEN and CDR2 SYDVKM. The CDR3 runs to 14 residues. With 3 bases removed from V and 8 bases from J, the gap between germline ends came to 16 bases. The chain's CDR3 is CASSFAGRVYGYTF. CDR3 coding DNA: TGTGCCAGCAGTTTCGCAGGGCGGGTGTACGGCTACACCTTC.

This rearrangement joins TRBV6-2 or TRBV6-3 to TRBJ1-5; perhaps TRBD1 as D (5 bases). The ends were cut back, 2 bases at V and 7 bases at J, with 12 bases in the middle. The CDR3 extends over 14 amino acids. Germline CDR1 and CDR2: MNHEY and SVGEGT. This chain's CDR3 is CASSYGGVGQPQHF. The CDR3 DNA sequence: TGTGCCAGCAGTTACGGGGGTGTAGGACAGCCCCAGCATTTT.

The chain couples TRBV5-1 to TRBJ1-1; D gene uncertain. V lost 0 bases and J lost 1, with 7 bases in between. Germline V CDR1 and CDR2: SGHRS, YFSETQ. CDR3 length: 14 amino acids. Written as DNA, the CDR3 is TGCGCCAGCAGCTTGGCCAGACAGAACACTGAAGCTTTCTTT. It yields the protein CASSLARQNTEAFF.

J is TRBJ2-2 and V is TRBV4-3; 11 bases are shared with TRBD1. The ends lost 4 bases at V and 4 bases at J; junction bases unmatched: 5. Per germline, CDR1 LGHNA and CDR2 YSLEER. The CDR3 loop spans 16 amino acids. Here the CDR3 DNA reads TGCGCCAGCAGCCCCCGGGACAGGGGGAGCACCGGGGAGCTGTTTTTT. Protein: CASSPRDRGSTGELFF.

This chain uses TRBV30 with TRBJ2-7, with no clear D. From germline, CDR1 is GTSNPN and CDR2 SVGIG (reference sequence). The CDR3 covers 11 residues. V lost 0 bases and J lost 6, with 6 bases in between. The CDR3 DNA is TGTGCCTGGAGTGTACGGTCCGAGCAGTACTTC. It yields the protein CAWSVRSEQYF. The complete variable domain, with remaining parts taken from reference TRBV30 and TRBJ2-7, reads SQTIHQWPATLVQPVGSPLSLECTVEGTSNPNLYWYRQAAGRGLQLLFYSVGIGQISSEVPQNLSASRPQDRQFILSSKKLLLSDSGFYLCAWSVRSEQYFGPGTRLTVT.

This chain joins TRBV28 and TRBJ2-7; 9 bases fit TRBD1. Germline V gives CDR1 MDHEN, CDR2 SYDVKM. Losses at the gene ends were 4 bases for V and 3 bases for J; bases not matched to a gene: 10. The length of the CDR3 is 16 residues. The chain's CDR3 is CASSSSTGTGNYEQYF. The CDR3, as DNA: TGTGCCAGCAGTTCCTCCACCGGGACAGGGAACTACGAGCAGTACTTC.

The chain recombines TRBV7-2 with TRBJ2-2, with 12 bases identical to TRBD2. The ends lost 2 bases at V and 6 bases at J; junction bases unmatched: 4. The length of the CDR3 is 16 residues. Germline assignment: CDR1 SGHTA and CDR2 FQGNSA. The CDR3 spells CASSLTRLAGAGELFF. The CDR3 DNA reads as TGTGCCAGCAGCTTAACGCGACTAGCGGGGGCCGGGGAGCTGTTTTTT.

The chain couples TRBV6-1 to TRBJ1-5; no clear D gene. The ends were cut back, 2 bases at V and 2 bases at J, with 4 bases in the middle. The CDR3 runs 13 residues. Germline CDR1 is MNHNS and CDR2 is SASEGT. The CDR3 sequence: CASSEFGNQPQHF. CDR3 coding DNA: TGTGCCAGCAGTGAATTCGGCAATCAGCCCCAGCATTTT.

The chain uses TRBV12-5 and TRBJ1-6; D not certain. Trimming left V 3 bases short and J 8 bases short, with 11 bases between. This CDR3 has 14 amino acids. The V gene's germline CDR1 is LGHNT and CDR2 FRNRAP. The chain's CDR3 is CASGLSPRDSPLHF. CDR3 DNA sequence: TGTGCTAGTGGTTTAAGCCCCCGGGATTCACCCCTCCACTTT.

In nucleotides, the CDR3 is TGTGCCAGTAGTATCCTTGGGGCCAACCAGCAGCCCCAGCATTTT. Protein sequence: CASSILGANQQPQHF. This chain connects TRBV19 to TRBJ1-5; a possible D gene is TRBD1 (5 bases). Germline values: CDR1 LNHDA, CDR2 SQIVND (reference sequence). V lost 3 bases to trimming and J lost 7 bases, with 16 bases between them. This CDR3 has 15 residues. Full variable domain (rest looked up from reference TRBV19 and TRBJ1-5): DGGITQSPKYLFRKEGQNVTLSCEQNLNHDAMYWYRQDPGQGLRLIYYSQIVNDFQKGDIAEGYSVSREKKESFPLTVTSAQKNPTAFYLCASSILGANQQPQHFGDGTRLSIL.

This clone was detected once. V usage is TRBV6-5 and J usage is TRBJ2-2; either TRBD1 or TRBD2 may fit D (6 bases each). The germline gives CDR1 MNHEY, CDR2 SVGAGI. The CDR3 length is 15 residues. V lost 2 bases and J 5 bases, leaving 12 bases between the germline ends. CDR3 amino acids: CASSYVGGGTGELFF. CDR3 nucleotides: TGTGCCAGCAGTTACGTGGGGGGCGGAACCGGGGAGCTGTTTTTT.

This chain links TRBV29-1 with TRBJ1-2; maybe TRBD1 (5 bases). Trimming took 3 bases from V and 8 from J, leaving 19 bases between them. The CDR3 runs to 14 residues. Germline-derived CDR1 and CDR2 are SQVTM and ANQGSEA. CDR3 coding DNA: TGCAGCGTTGATCGGGGCCAGGGCGGTTTGGGCTACACCTTC. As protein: CSVDRGQGGLGYTF.

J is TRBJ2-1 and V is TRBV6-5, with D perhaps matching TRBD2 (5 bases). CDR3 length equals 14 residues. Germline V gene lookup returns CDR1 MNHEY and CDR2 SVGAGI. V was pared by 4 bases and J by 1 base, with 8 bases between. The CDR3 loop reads CASSLRGSYNEQFF. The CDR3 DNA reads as TGTGCCAGCAGTTTACGCGGGTCCTACAATGAGCAGTTCTTC.

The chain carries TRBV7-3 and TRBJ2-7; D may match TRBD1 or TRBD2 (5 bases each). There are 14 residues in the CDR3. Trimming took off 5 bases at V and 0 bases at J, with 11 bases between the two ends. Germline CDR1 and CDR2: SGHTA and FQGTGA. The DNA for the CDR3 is TGTGCCAGCAGCGTGTCAGGGAGCTCCTACGAGCAGTACTTC. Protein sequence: CASSVSGSSYEQYF.

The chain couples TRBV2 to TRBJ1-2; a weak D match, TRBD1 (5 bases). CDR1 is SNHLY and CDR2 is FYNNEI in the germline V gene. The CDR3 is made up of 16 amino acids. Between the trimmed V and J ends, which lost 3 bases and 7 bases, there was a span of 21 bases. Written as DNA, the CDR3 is TGTGCCAGCAGTGAGGGGGGGAGCCTCGATAGGCTTGGCTACACCTTC. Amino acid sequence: CASSEGGSLDRLGYTF.

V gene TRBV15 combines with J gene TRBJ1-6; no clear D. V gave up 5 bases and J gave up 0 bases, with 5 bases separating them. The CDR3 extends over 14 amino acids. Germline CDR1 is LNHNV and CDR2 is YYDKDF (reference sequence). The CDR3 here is CATSGSSYNSPLHF. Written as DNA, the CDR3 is TGTGCCACCAGCGGCAGCTCCTATAATTCACCCCTCCACTTT. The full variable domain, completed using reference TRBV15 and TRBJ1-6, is DAMVIQNPRYQVTQFGKPVTLSCSQTLNHNVMYWYQQKSSQAPKLLFHYYDKDFNNEADTPDNFQSRRPNTSFCFLDIRSPGLGDTAMYLCATSGSSYNSPLHFGNGTRLTVT.

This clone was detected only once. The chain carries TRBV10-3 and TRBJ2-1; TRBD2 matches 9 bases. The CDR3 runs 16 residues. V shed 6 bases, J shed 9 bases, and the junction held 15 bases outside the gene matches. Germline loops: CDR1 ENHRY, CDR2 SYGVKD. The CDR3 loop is CAIRPPAGGLSAEQFF. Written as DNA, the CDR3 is TGTGCCATCAGGCCCCCAGCGGGGGGACTCTCCGCTGAGCAGTTCTTC.

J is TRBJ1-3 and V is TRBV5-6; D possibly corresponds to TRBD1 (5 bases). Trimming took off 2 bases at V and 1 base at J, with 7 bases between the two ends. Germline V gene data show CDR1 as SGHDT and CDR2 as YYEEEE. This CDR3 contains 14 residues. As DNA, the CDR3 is TGTGCCAGCAGCTTCTGGGGGTCTGGAAACACCATATATTTT. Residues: CASSFWGSGNTIYF.

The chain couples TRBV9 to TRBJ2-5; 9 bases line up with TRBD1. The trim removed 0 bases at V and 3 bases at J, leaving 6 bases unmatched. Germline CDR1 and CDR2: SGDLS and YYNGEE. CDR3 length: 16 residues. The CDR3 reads CASSVETGGFEETQYF. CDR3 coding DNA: TGTGCCAGCAGCGTAGAAACAGGGGGCTTTGAAGAGACCCAGTACTTC.

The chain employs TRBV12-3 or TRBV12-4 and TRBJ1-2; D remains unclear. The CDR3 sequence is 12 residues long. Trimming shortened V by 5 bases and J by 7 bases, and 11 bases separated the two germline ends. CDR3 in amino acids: CASSPEGSGYTF. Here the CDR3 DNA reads TGTGCCAGCAGTCCAGAAGGTAGTGGCTACACCTTC.

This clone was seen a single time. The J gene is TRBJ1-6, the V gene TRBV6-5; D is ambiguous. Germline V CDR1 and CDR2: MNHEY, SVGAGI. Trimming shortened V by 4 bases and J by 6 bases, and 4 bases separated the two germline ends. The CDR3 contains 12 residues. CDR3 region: CASSFSNSPLHF. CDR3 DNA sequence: TGTGCCAGCAGTTTCTCTAATTCACCCCTCCACTTT.

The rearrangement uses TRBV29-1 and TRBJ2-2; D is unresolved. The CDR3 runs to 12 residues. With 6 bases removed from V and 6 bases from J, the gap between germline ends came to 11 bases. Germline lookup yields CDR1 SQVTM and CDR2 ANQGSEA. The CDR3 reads CSVPALAGELFF. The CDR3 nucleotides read TGCAGCGTCCCGGCCCTGGCCGGGGAGCTGTTTTTT.

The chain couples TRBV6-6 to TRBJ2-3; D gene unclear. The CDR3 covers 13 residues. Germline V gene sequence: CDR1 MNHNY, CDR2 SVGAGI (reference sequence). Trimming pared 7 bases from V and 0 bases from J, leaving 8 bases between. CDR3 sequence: CASTPDSTDTQYF. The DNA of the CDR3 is TGTGCCAGCACTCCCGACAGCACAGATACGCAGTATTTT.

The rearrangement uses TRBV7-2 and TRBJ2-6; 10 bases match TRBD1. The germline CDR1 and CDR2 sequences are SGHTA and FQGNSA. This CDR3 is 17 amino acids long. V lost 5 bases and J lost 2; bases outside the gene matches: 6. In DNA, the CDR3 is TGTGCCAGCAGCCCAAGACAGGGGGCCCCTGGGGCCAACGTCCTGACTTTC. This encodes CASSPRQGAPGANVLTF.

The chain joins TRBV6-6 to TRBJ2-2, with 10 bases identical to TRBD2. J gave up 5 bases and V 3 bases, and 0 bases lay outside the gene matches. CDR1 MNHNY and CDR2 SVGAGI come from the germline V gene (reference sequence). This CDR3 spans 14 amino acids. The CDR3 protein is CASSYSGGTGELFF. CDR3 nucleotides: TGTGCCAGCAGTTATAGCGGGGGGACCGGGGAGCTGTTTTTT.